Listed here are 13 T cell receptor beta chains from one sample, sequenced in a study of Graves' ophthalmopathy and Graves' hyperthyroidism. Amplified TCR beta CDR3 regions were obtained using RNA transcripts as template. First-round RT-PCR used HTBI primers; second-round multiplex PCR followed. TCRdb reprocessed the multiplex PCR reads with MiXCR, giving one entry per CDR3 protein. The sample carries about 400,000 distinct CDR3 sequences, about 16% recorded once. The specimen was peripheral blood. All receptors come from a woman between 18 and 29 years old with stable Graves' hyperthyroidism.

This clonotype was counted at least ten times. The gene calls are TRBV7-2 and TRBJ2-2, with no clear D. The CDR3 sequence is 14 residues long. Trimming removed 1 base at V and 3 bases at J, with 6 bases between. Germline CDR1 is SGHTA and CDR2 is FQGNSA. CDR3 protein: CASSLVLYTGELFF. The DNA of the CDR3 is TGTGCCAGCAGCTTAGTACTGTACACCGGGGAGCTGTTTTTT.

This clonotype appeared a few times. J is TRBJ1-2 and V is TRBV6-1, with D possibly matching TRBD1 (6 bases). The CDR3 spans 14 residues. Trimming cost V 2 bases and J 3 bases, with 10 bases left between them. Per the germline V gene, CDR1 is MNHNS and CDR2 is SASEGT. The CDR3 is CASSEYGQYYGYTF. The CDR3 nucleotides are TGTGCCAGCAGTGAATACGGACAGTACTATGGCTACACCTTC.

This clonotype was observed many times. This chain links TRBV5-1 with TRBJ2-5; D uncertain. Germline CDR1 reads SGHRS; CDR2 reads YFSETQ. There are 18 residues in the CDR3. The germline V and J ends were trimmed by 1 base and 4 bases, with 23 bases remaining between them. The CDR3 DNA is TGCGCCAGCAGCTTGACCGCCTCCCCCTGGCGATCGGGAGAGACCCAGTACTTC. This codes for CASSLTASPWRSGETQYF.

This clonotype was counted many times. The rearrangement joins TRBV3-1 to TRBJ1-5; no firm D call. This CDR3 is 14 amino acids long. Trimming shortened V by 4 bases and J by 7 bases, and 14 bases separated the two germline ends. Germline CDR1 and CDR2: LGHDT and YNNKEL (reference sequence). The CDR3 protein is CASSPPWRGQPQHF. The CDR3 bases are TGTGCCAGCAGCCCCCCCTGGCGTGGGCAGCCCCAGCATTTT.

The J gene is TRBJ2-7, the V gene TRBV12-3 or TRBV12-4; D not resolved. The CDR3 extends over 12 amino acids. V was trimmed by 5 bases and J by 4 bases, leaving 9 bases between them. CDR3 coding DNA: TGTGCCAGCAGTCCCTTAGATTACGAGCAGTACTTC. This codes for CASSPLDYEQYF.

This clonotype was picked up a small number of times. A much larger clone is a single base away; this may be a read error. This sequence joins TRBV11-2 and TRBJ2-5; 7 bases fit TRBD2. The CDR3 runs to 15 residues. CDR1 SGHAT and CDR2 FQNNGV come from the germline V gene. V lost 3 bases, J lost 9 bases, and 13 bases stayed unmatched. The CDR3: CASSFATSRGEAQYF. CDR3 in DNA: TGTGCCAGCAGCTTCGCTACTTCTCGGGGGGAGGCCCAGTACTTC.

Details on this clonotype: Being one base from a much bigger clone, this may be a read error. The J gene is TRBJ2-5, the V gene TRBV6-5; D unresolved. The CDR3 consists of 14 residues. Per the germline V gene, CDR1 is MNHEY and CDR2 is SVGAGI. The CDR3 is CVSSYGTSAETQYF. The CDR3 DNA is TGTGTCAGCAGTTACGGTACCTCGGCGGAGACCCAGTACTTC.

This clonotype was recorded at least ten times. The V and J genes are TRBV2 and TRBJ2-2; the D call may be TRBD1 or TRBD2 (5 bases each). V was shortened by 3 bases and J by 4 bases, with 15 bases between the two germline ends. CDR1 and CDR2 from the germline V gene are SNHLY and FYNNEI. The CDR3 runs 16 residues. The CDR3 DNA is TGTGCCAGCAGTGAGTCGCGGCAGGGAGCCACCGGGGAGCTGTTTTTT. Translated: CASSESRQGATGELFF. Combining the CDR3 with reference TRBV2 and TRBJ2-2 gives the whole variable domain EPEVTQTPSHQVTQMGQEVILRCVPISNHLYFYWYRQILGQKVEFLVSFYNNEISEKSEIFDDQFSVERPDGSNFTLKIRSTKLEDSAMYFCASSESRQGATGELFFGEGSRLTVL.

This clonotype was counted many times. The rearrangement uses TRBV6-1 and TRBJ1-5; 9 bases match TRBD1. CDR1 MNHNS and CDR2 SASEGT come from the germline V gene. V was pared by 3 bases and J by 2 bases, with 5 bases of the junction left unmatched. The CDR3 contains 16 residues. The CDR3 loop is CASSDRGQGGNQPQHF. The CDR3 coding sequence is TGTGCCAGCAGTGATAGGGGACAGGGCGGCAATCAGCCCCAGCATTTT.

Only a few counts were recorded for this clonotype. A much larger clonotype is one base distant, so this may be a read error. DNA of the CDR3: TGTGCCAGCAGTTACTCCGGGACAGGGATCTATGGCTACACCTTC. The encoded protein is CASSYSGTGIYGYTF. V and J are TRBV12-3 or TRBV12-4 and TRBJ1-2; 9 bases agree with TRBD1. This CDR3 has 15 residues. V lost 4 bases to trimming and J lost 4 bases; unmatched junction nucleotides: 7.

This sequence joins TRBV7-1 and TRBJ2-2; a weak D match, TRBD2 (6 bases). TRBV7-1 falls under the ORF class, with uncertain function. Trimming shortened V by 3 bases and J by 4 bases, and 27 bases separated the two germline ends. This CDR3 is 20 amino acids long. The CDR3 sequence: CASSSLNAGGIPGSTGELFF. CDR3 sequence (DNA): TGTGCCAGCAGCTCCCTGAATGCCGGGGGAATACCTGGTAGCACCGGGGAGCTGTTTTTT.

This clonotype was recorded at least ten times. The rearrangement links TRBV10-3 to TRBJ1-2, with unresolved D. The CDR3 contains 14 residues. V dropped 6 bases and J dropped 1 base, with 12 bases sitting between them. Germline V gene lookup returns CDR1 ENHRY and CDR2 SYGVKD. CDR3 sequence reads: CAIRDASVNYGYTF. The DNA of the CDR3 is TGTGCCATCAGGGATGCGAGCGTTAACTATGGCTACACCTTC.

On this clonotype: At one end the junction does not follow the germline gene, possibly because of a read error. V and J are TRBV18 and TRBJ1-1; D unclear. The CDR3 length is 11 residues. Germline lookup yields CDR1 KGHSH and CDR2 LQKENI. The CDR3 sequence is CVSSGNTEAFF. The CDR3, as DNA: TGTGTCAGCTCGGGGAACACTGAAGCTTTCTTT.